The entry that follows covers one T cell receptor (beta chain) sequence. Its target antigen remains unknown. Per-base quality was not reported, and no clone a single base away is much larger than it. The sample originates from a study of T cells after yellow fever vaccination (dated by TCRdb to between 2018 and 2021). In terms of the full investigation: Libraries from fractions with low cell numbers were prepared with the SMART-Seq v4 Ultra Low Input RNA kit. To track T-cell clones before and after primary and booster YFV17D yellow fever vaccination, bulk TCR alpha and beta repertoires were sequenced longitudinally. Two healthy male donors, one aged 18 to 30 and one aged 30 to 40 years, made up the cohort. Blood was drawn at multiple timepoints before and after primary and secondary immunization, with bulk PBMC replicates and cell subsets isolated.

Findings and caveats that apply to the study as a whole: The secondary T-cell response was found to be weaker but faster than the primary response, with a peak reached on day 5 rather than on day 15. Only a couple of donors were included in the study, so the extent to which the findings can be generalized is limited. After the booster, most of the clones that had expanded following primary vaccination were detected again (almost 98% of CD4 and 85% to 90% of CD8), which suggests that memory was broadly maintained. A small share of clonotypes occurred in both CD4 and CD8 compartments, likely arising from convergent recombination. Computational filtering was required because FACS-sorted repertoires could contain abundant contaminating clonotypes from the bulk population.

Synthesis of TCR cDNA relied on 5'RACE template switching, a step that introduced a universal primer site along with unique molecular identifiers. Priming of cDNA synthesis was performed from both the TCR alpha and TCR beta constant segments. Library amplification involved two PCR steps, and the second step added sample barcodes and sequencing adapters. Libraries were sequenced on Illumina HiSeq 2500 (2x100 bp) or NovaSeq (2x150 bp). As for the original processing: MIGEC was used to demultiplex reads and collapse the reads into UMI consensus sequences, and MiXCR was used for V(D)J alignment. Vaccine-responding clonotypes were identified with edgeR using replicate PBMC samples, with FDR below 0.01 and a log2 fold change above 5 up to day 15 being required. Each bulk clonotype was labeled CD4 or CD8 based on which sequenced repertoire, CD4 or CD8, contained the clonotype at higher abundance. TCRdb passed the public sequencing reads through fastp at Q25 and MiXCR, retaining productive beta sequences. Under each unique CDR3 protein, matching rows form one entry showing the most common genes and DNA. In this record, the V and J calls reflect TCRdb's handling and not the investigators' own analysis. In all, the sample holds 250,000 or so distinct CDR3 sequences, and roughly 6.8% of those were seen once. Around 1.1% of the sample is held by the ten biggest clonotypes.

According to the study, the label for this sample's treatment or condition signals: live attenuated yellow fever vaccine strain. A standard Ficoll-Paque protocol was used to isolate PBMCs from peripheral blood. CD4 and CD8 T-cell fractions were isolated with Dynabeads CD4 and CD8 positive selection kits. TriZol was used to extract RNA from bulk PBMCs, CD4 and CD8 fractions, and dextramer-positive and dextramer-negative fractions. Reading from cysteine to phenylalanine, the CDR3 counts 14 amino acids. Only the CDR3 part of the read is kept: 42 bases, read in frame from the first base. The germline V gene specifies SGHRS as CDR1 and YFSETQ as CDR2. The V end loses 4 bases and the J end loses 1 base, and a stretch of 11 bases separates them.

The receptor chain draws on TRBV5-1 and TRBJ1-1; TRBD1 is perhaps the D gene, given 5 matching bases. Sequenced here: CD4+ T cells sorted from PBMCs, sampled on the day of the yellow fever booster vaccination. The clonotype was recovered from a man aged 30 to 39 who received the YFV17D yellow fever vaccine. The CDR3 protein is CASSQERGNTEAFF. The nucleotides read TGCGCCAGCAGCCAAGAGAGGGGGAACACTGAAGCTTTCTTT.